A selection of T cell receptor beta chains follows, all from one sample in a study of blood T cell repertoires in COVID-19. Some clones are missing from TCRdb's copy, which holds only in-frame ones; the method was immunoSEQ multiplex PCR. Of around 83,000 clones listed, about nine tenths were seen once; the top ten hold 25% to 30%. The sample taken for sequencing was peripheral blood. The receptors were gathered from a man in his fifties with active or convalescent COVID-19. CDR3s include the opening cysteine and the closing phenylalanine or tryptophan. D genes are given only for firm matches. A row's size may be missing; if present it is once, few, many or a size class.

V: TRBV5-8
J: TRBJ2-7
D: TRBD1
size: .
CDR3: CASSLAGTGSYEQYF
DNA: TGTGCCAGCAGCTTGGCCGGGACAGGCTCCTACGAGCAGTACTTC

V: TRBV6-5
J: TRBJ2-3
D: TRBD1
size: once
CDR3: CASKQGGPHDTQYF
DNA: TGTGCCAGCAAACAGGGGGGCCCACATGATACGCAGTATTTT

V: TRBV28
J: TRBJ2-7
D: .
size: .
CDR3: CASSEGAYEQYF
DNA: TGTGCCAGCAGTGAGGGCGCCTACGAGCAGTACTTC

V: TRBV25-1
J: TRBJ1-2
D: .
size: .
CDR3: CASSESRGSYGYTF
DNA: TGTGCCAGCAGTGAATCCAGGGGCTCCTATGGCTACACCTTC

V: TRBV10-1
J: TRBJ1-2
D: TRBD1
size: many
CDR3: CARGTDSYGYTF
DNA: TGCGCCAGGGGGACAGATTCCTATGGCTACACCTTC

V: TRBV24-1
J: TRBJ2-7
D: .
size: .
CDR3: CATSDPGQGRLAELYF
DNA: TGTGCCACCAGTGATCCCGGACAGGGGAGACTAGCGGAGCTGTACTTC

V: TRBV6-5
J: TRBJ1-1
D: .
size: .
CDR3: CASNTGLVEDAFF
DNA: TGTGCCAGCAATACAGGGCTAGTCGAGGATGCTTTCTTT

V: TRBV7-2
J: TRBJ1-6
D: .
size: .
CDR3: CASSRRRGDRNSPLHF
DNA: TGTGCCAGCAGCCGCAGACGGGGGGATCGGAATTCACCCCTCCACTTT

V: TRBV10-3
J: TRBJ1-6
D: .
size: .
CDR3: CAISESSQGNSPLHF
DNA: TGTGCCATCAGTGAGTCGAGCCAGGGAAATTCACCCCTCCACTTT

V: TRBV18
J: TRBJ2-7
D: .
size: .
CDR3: CASSPPAEAQREQYF
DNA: TGTGCCAGCTCACCACCGGCCGAGGCCCAGCGCGAGCAGTACTTC

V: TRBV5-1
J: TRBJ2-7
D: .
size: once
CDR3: CASSPRVGGSYEQYF
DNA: TGCGCCAGCAGCCCGAGGGTAGGTGGCTCCTACGAGCAGTACTTC

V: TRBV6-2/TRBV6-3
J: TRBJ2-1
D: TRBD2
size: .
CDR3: CASSLAGGKNEQFF
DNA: TGTGCCAGCAGTCTAGCGGGAGGTAAAAATGAGCAGTTCTTC

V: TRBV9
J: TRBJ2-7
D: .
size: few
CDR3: CASSVGGAPYEQYF
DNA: TGTGCCAGCAGCGTAGGTGGGGCGCCCTACGAGCAGTACTTC

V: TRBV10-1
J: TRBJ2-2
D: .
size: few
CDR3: CASSEWGRRGTGELFF
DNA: TGCGCCAGCAGTGAATGGGGCAGGAGGGGCACCGGGGAGCTGTTTTTT

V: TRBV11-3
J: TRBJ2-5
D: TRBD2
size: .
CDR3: CASSPGGRDQETQYF
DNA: TGTGCCAGCAGCCCAGGAGGGAGGGATCAAGAGACCCAGTACTTC

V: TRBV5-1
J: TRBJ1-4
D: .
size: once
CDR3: CASSSRTVGEKLFF
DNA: TGCGCCAGCAGCTCTCGGACAGTAGGGGAAAAACTGTTTTTT

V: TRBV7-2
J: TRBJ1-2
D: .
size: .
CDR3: CASSLEGGDYGYTF
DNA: TGTGCCAGCAGCTTAGAGGGGGGGGACTATGGCTACACCTTC

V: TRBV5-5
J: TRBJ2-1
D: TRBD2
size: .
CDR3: CASSLISGGLSYNEQFF
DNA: TGTGCCAGCAGCTTGATTAGCGGGGGTCTCTCCTACAATGAGCAGTTCTTC

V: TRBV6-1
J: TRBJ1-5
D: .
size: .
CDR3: CASSEANRDQPQHF
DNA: TGTGCCAGCAGTGAAGCGAACCGCGATCAGCCCCAGCATTTT

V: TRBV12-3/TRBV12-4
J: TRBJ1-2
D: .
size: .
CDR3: CASSPDRFYGYTF
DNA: TGTGCCAGCAGTCCTGACAGATTCTATGGCTACACCTTC

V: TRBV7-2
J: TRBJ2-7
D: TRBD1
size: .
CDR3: CASSPRGTGAGEQYF
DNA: TGTGCCAGCAGCCCTCGCGGGACAGGGGCGGGGGAGCAGTACTTC

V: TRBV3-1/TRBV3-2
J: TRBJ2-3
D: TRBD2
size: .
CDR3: CASSPRTSGAGTDTQYF
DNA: TGTGCCAGCAGCCCCCGGACTAGCGGGGCGGGGACAGATACGCAGTATTTT

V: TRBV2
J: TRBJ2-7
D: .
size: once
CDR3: CASVMYYEQYF
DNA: TGTGCCAGCGTAATGTACTACGAGCAGTACTTC